These 28 T cell receptor beta chains came from one sample sequenced in a study of control samples from healthy donors and cancer patients. Only in-frame clones appear in the TCRdb table, and some are missing; sequencing was by immunoSEQ multiplex PCR. Of 65,000 to 95,000 clones listed, roughly 90% were seen once; the top ten hold more than 7%. Material: blood. Every receptor here comes from a man in his forties or fifties in good health.

This clone was detected once. The chain uses TRBV10-3 and TRBJ1-2; D is unclear. CDR1 and CDR2 (germline): ENHRY, SYGVKD. The CDR3 covers 12 residues. V was trimmed by 6 bases and J by 8 bases, leaving 13 bases between them. The CDR3 protein is CAISDVPEGYTF. The CDR3 DNA reads as TGTGCCATCAGCGACGTTCCCGAGGGCTACACCTTC.

The chain has TRBV4-2 and TRBJ2-7; TRBD1 might be the D (5 bases). Germline CDR1 LGHNA, CDR2 YNFKEQ. The CDR3 covers 14 residues. V was shortened by 4 bases and J by 2 bases, with 12 bases between the two germline ends. The CDR3, as DNA: TGTGCCAGCAGCCCCGGCAGGGCGACCTACGAGCAGTACTTC. This translates into CASSPGRATYEQYF.

The V gene is TRBV5-1, the J gene TRBJ1-6, with TRBD1 as a possible D gene (5 bases). Germline CDR1 and CDR2: SGHRS and YFSETQ. This CDR3 has 15 residues. The V and J ends lost 4 bases and 7 bases respectively, with 15 bases between them. The DNA for the CDR3 is TGCGCCAGCAGCCCGAGGGACGGTAGGAATTCACCCCTCCACTTT. Residues: CASSPRDGRNSPLHF.

This clone was seen only once. The J gene is TRBJ2-4, the V gene TRBV6-2 or TRBV6-3; 9 bases line up with TRBD2. The CDR3 has 18 residues. Germline assignment: CDR1 MNHEY and CDR2 SVGEGT. V dropped 6 bases and J dropped 2; count of bases not matched to a gene: 14. The CDR3 region has the DNA TGTGCCAGCAGCCGATCCGAGCGGGGGGTCCTCCCCAAAAACATTCAGTACTTC. This codes for CASSRSERGVLPKNIQYF.

This clone came up a few times. V and J are TRBV2 and TRBJ2-5, with no clear D. In germline, CDR1 is SNHLY, CDR2 FYNNEI. The CDR3 is 14 residues long. Between the trimmed V and J ends, which lost 4 bases and 4 bases, there was a span of 13 bases. CDR3 residues: CASSGRLWGETQYF. The CDR3 region has the DNA TGTGCCAGCAGTGGAAGACTGTGGGGAGAGACCCAGTACTTC.

V and J are TRBV7-9 and TRBJ2-4; tentatively, D is TRBD1 or TRBD2 (5 bases each). The germline CDR1 and CDR2 sequences are SEHNR and FQNEAQ (reference sequence). The CDR3 loop spans 16 amino acids. The V gene lost 5 bases and the J gene lost 8 bases, with 22 bases spanning the gap. The CDR3: CASSPVPAGRSDIQYF. In DNA, the CDR3 is TGTGCCAGCAGCCCAGTCCCGGCAGGGAGATCCGACATTCAGTACTTC. Variable domain in full (rest from reference TRBV7-9 and TRBJ2-4): DTGVSQNPRHKITKRGQNVTFRCDPISEHNRLYWYRQTLGQGPEFLTYFQNEAQLEKSRLLSDRFSAERPKGSFSTLEIQRTEQGDSAMYLCASSPVPAGRSDIQYFGAGTRLSVL.

The chain joins TRBV27 to TRBJ1-6; D gene ambiguous. The germline CDR1 and CDR2 sequences are MNHEY and SMNVEV (reference sequence). V lost 4 bases and J lost 13, with 11 bases in between. CDR3 length equals 12 residues. In DNA form, the CDR3 reads TGTGCCAGCAGTTCGGGAAGGGATCCCCTCCACTTT. Amino acid sequence: CASSSGRDPLHF.

The chain couples TRBV10-1 to TRBJ1-1; possible D gene TRBD1, 5 bases. V gave up 3 bases and J gave up 3 bases, with 14 bases separating them. The CDR3 sequence is 15 residues long. Germline loops: CDR1 WNHNN, CDR2 SYGVQD (reference sequence). In DNA form, the CDR3 reads TGCGCCAGCAGTGAAAGGGGTATTCGGGACACTGAAGCTTTCTTT. This gives the protein CASSERGIRDTEAFF.

The J gene is TRBJ1-5, the V gene TRBV29-1; 9 nucleotides match TRBD1. V shed 6 bases, J shed 1 base, and the junction held 4 bases outside the gene matches. Germline loops: CDR1 SQVTM, CDR2 ANQGSEA. CDR3 length: 14 residues. The CDR3 spells CSVRQGGSNQPQHF. As DNA, the CDR3 is TGCAGCGTCCGACAGGGGGGAAGCAATCAGCCCCAGCATTTT.

The genes are TRBV18 and TRBJ2-5, with no clear D. Germline assignment: CDR1 KGHSH and CDR2 LQKENI. This CDR3 has 15 amino acids. V was cut by 1 base and J by 4 bases, with 13 bases left in between. CDR3 nucleotides: TGTGCCAGCTCACCACTCTCCAGAAAGCGAGAGACCCAGTACTTC. It specifies CASSPLSRKRETQYF.

The V call is TRBV5-4, the J call TRBJ2-5; no clear D gene. The CDR3 has 14 residues. CDR1 is SGHNT and CDR2 is YYREEE in the germline V gene (reference sequence). Trimming removed 6 bases from V and 1 base from J, with 13 bases in between. The CDR3 protein is CASNFIRPQETQYF. The CDR3 DNA reads as TGTGCCAGCAACTTCATTCGACCCCAAGAGACCCAGTACTTC.

V gene TRBV10-3 combines with J gene TRBJ1-2; 9 bases line up with TRBD1. In germline, CDR1 is ENHRY, CDR2 SYGVKD. Losses at the gene ends were 10 bases for V and 9 bases for J; bases not matched to a gene: 15. This CDR3 contains 14 residues. The CDR3 protein is CATRDRVTSGSYTF. CDR3 in DNA: TGTGCCACCCGGGACAGGGTCACTTCGGGGAGCTACACCTTC.

The CDR3 bases are TGTGCCAGCAGCTTAGAGGCGGGACTAGTCCCCTCAGATACGCAGTATTTT. It specifies CASSLEAGLVPSDTQYF. The chain recombines TRBV7-2 with TRBJ2-3; TRBD2 agrees at 8 bases. From germline, CDR1 is SGHTA and CDR2 FQGNSA. Trimming cost V 1 base and J 4 bases; bases outside gene matches: 10. CDR3 size: 17 residues.

This clone was picked up one time. The V gene is TRBV27, the J gene TRBJ2-2; either TRBD1 or TRBD2 may supply D (6 bases each). The germline V gene encodes CDR1 MNHEY and CDR2 SMNVEV (reference sequence). V lost 3 bases and J 4 bases, leaving 9 bases between the germline ends. The CDR3 is 14 residues long. The CDR3 DNA reads TGTGCCAGCAGTTTTGGAGGGGGCACCGGGGAGCTGTTTTTT. It yields the protein CASSFGGGTGELFF.

This clone was seen a handful of times. The genes are TRBV7-9 and TRBJ1-1, with D possibly matching TRBD1 (5 bases). CDR1 SEHNR and CDR2 FQNEAQ come from the germline V gene (reference sequence). The CDR3 runs to 14 residues. V was shortened by 4 bases and J by 9 bases, with 18 bases between the two germline ends. Here the CDR3 DNA reads TGTGCCAGCAGCTCCTCCTTGGGGCCGGGAAAAGCTTTCTTT. Protein sequence: CASSSSLGPGKAFF.

The chain joins TRBV3-1 (or the pseudogene TRBV3-2) to TRBJ2-1, with D unclear. The CDR3 is made up of 11 amino acids. Germline CDR1 is LGHDT and CDR2 is YNNKEL (reference sequence). V was shortened by 5 bases and J by 4 bases, with 3 bases between the two germline ends. The CDR3 DNA reads as TGTGCCAGCAGCTCTTACAATGAGCAGTTCTTC. It encodes CASSSYNEQFF.

The chain employs TRBV6-5 and TRBJ1-2; D unresolved. Germline V CDR1 and CDR2: MNHEY, SVGAGI. The CDR3 is 12 amino acids. Trimming removed 6 bases from V and 8 bases from J, with 13 bases in between. The CDR3 bases are TGTGCCAGCAGCCCCGGTGGCGGAGGCTACACCTTC. Its protein is CASSPGGGGYTF.

The chain carries TRBV4-2 and TRBJ2-6; D is ambiguous. Germline lookup yields CDR1 LGHNA and CDR2 YNFKEQ. V was clipped by 0 bases and J by 4 bases, with 16 bases between them. There are 18 residues in the CDR3. The CDR3 spells CASSQERRISGGANVLTF. CDR3 bases: TGTGCCAGCAGCCAAGAGAGAAGGATTAGTGGGGGGGCCAACGTCCTGACTTTC.

The V and J genes are TRBV12-3 or TRBV12-4 and TRBJ1-4, with D unresolved. The CDR3 is made up of 11 amino acids. Trimming removed 5 bases at V and 6 bases at J, with 4 bases between. The CDR3 DNA is TGTGCCAGCAGTCGAGATGAAAAACTGTTTTTT. Its protein product is CASSRDEKLFF.

The V gene is TRBV5-1, the J gene TRBJ2-2, with D possibly TRBD1 on 5 matching bases. Germline V gives CDR1 SGHRS, CDR2 YFSETQ. V lost 2 bases, J lost 0 bases, and 11 bases lay in between. There are 16 residues in the CDR3. CDR3 amino acids: CASSFGATSNTGELFF. CDR3 nucleotide sequence: TGCGCCAGCAGCTTTGGGGCGACTTCGAACACCGGGGAGCTGTTTTTT.

The chain combines TRBV5-1 with TRBJ2-7; D perhaps matches TRBD1 (5 bases). This CDR3 spans 14 amino acids. V was cut by 1 base and J by 5 bases, with 13 bases left in between. The germline CDR1 and CDR2 sequences are SGHRS and YFSETQ. The DNA of the CDR3 is TGCGCCAGCAGCTTGACCAGGGTCAAGGACGAGCAGTACTTC. It specifies CASSLTRVKDEQYF.

This clone appeared a single time. V is TRBV18 and J is TRBJ1-2; D remains ambiguous. The germline V and J ends were trimmed by 4 bases and 6 bases, with 9 bases remaining between them. The CDR3 has 12 amino acids. CDR1 is KGHSH and CDR2 is LQKENI in the germline V gene. DNA of the CDR3: TGTGCCAGCTCACGGGAGAGGGATGGCTACACCTTC. Encoded protein: CASSRERDGYTF.

V usage is TRBV5-1 and J usage is TRBJ1-2; perhaps TRBD1 as D (5 bases). V shed 3 bases and J shed 8 bases, with 11 bases lying between them. This CDR3 has 12 residues. CDR1 SGHRS and CDR2 YFSETQ come from the germline V gene. The CDR3 bases are TGCGCCAGCAGCTATGGGACGACCGGCTACACCTTC. This sequence encodes CASSYGTTGYTF.

CDR3 in amino acids: CASSALTGGAGEQYF. In DNA, the CDR3 is TGTGCCAGCAGCGCACTAACCGGGGGGGCCGGCGAGCAGTACTTC. The genes are TRBV11-2 and TRBJ2-7, with 8 bases lining up with TRBD2. Per germline, CDR1 SGHAT and CDR2 FQNNGV. The CDR3 is made up of 15 amino acids. Trimming cost V 5 bases and J 6 bases; bases outside gene matches: 12. Full variable domain (outside the CDR3, taken from reference TRBV11-2 and TRBJ2-7): EAGVAQSPRYKIIEKRQSVAFWCNPISGHATLYWYQQILGQGPKLLIQFQNNGVVDDSQLPKDRFSAERLKGVDSTLKIQPAKLEDSAVYLCASSALTGGAGEQYFGPGTRLTVT.

The gene calls are TRBV21-1 and TRBJ2-7; the DNA was not used to check the table's D call, TRBD2. TRBV21-1 is designated a pseudogene. This CDR3 has 17 amino acids. CDR3: CASSKPLRRESSYEQYF. The CDR3 bases are TGTGCCAGCAGCAAACCACTCCGGAGAGAGAGCTCCTACGAGCAGTACTTC.

This clone was observed once. The rearrangement links TRBV10-3 to TRBJ1-2; no firm D call. V lost 0 bases and J lost 7, with 6 bases in between. Per germline, CDR1 ENHRY and CDR2 SYGVKD. The CDR3 runs 12 residues. The CDR3 DNA reads TGTGCCATCAGTGAGTCCCAGATTGGCTACACCTTC. As protein: CAISESQIGYTF.

V is TRBV30 and J is TRBJ2-7; D possibly corresponds to TRBD1 (6 bases). Germline V lookup: CDR1 GTSNPN, CDR2 SVGIG (reference sequence). The CDR3 is 13 residues long. V lost 0 bases and J lost 7, with 13 bases in between. CDR3: CAWSVRAQGEQYF. The CDR3 nucleotides read TGTGCCTGGAGTGTACGGGCTCAGGGGGAGCAGTACTTC. Drawing the rest from reference TRBV30 and TRBJ2-7, the complete variable domain is SQTIHQWPATLVQPVGSPLSLECTVEGTSNPNLYWYRQAAGRGLQLLFYSVGIGQISSEVPQNLSASRPQDRQFILSSKKLLLSDSGFYLCAWSVRAQGEQYFGPGTRLTVT.

The chain's CDR3 is CASSKVALTGELFF. The DNA for the CDR3 is TGTGCCAGTAGCAAAGTGGCCCTTACCGGGGAGCTGTTTTTT. The rearrangement links TRBV19 to TRBJ2-2; D remains unclear. There are 14 residues in the CDR3. CDR1 is LNHDA and CDR2 is SQIVND in the germline V gene (reference sequence). Trimming shortened V by 6 bases and J by 5 bases, and 13 bases separated the two germline ends. Filled out from reference TRBV19 and TRBJ2-2, the complete variable domain reads DGGITQSPKYLFRKEGQNVTLSCEQNLNHDAMYWYRQDPGQGLRLIYYSQIVNDFQKGDIAEGYSVSREKKESFPLTVTSAQKNPTAFYLCASSKVALTGELFFGEGSRLTVL.